The 21 T cell receptor beta chains listed next were all sequenced from one sample in a study of blood T cell repertoires in COVID-19. Clones were sequenced by immunoSEQ multiplex PCR, and TCRdb holds only the in-frame ones, with some missing. The table shows over 200,000 clones, with under 85% occurring only once. Sequenced material: peripheral blood. Receptor source: a woman under 40 with COVID-19, enrolled during active disease.

V and J are TRBV6-4 and TRBJ1-5; 8 nucleotides line up with TRBD1. This CDR3 has 15 amino acids. V was clipped by 5 bases and J by 7 bases; unmatched bases: 10. CDR1 and CDR2 (germline): MRHNA, SNTAGT. Here the CDR3 DNA reads TGTGCCAGCAGTCAACAGGGGGACAGGCGACAGCCCCAGCATTTT. Amino acids: CASSQQGDRRQPQHF.

For the CDR3, the DNA is TGTGCCACCAGCAGGCGAGACAGGGTAAATGAGCAGTTCTTC. Its protein product is CATSRRDRVNEQFF. The chain carries TRBV15 and TRBJ2-1; 7 nucleotides line up with TRBD1. The trim removed 3 bases at V and 7 bases at J, leaving 6 bases unmatched. The CDR3 spans 14 residues. Germline CDR1 LNHNV, CDR2 YYDKDF (reference sequence).

The chain employs TRBV19 and TRBJ1-5; D perhaps matches TRBD1 (5 bases). The V end was cut by 4 bases, the J end by 0 bases, with 7 bases between. The CDR3 is 14 amino acids. CDR1 and CDR2 from the germline V gene are LNHDA and SQIVND (reference sequence). The CDR3 region has the DNA TGTGCCAGTAGTACAGGGTTTAGCAATCAGCCCCAGCATTTT. It yields the protein CASSTGFSNQPQHF. The full variable domain, in which reference TRBV19 and TRBJ1-5 provide the parts outside the CDR3, is DGGITQSPKYLFRKEGQNVTLSCEQNLNHDAMYWYRQDPGQGLRLIYYSQIVNDFQKGDIAEGYSVSREKKESFPLTVTSAQKNPTAFYLCASSTGFSNQPQHFGDGTRLSIL.

The chain couples TRBV5-4 to TRBJ2-1, with 15 positions matching TRBD2. This CDR3 contains 16 residues. In germline, CDR1 is SGHNT, CDR2 YYREEE (reference sequence). Trimming cost V 4 bases and J 7 bases; bases outside gene matches: 6. This CDR3 reads CASSPWTSGRGNEQFF. Written as DNA, the CDR3 is TGTGCCAGCAGCCCCTGGACTAGCGGGAGGGGGAATGAGCAGTTCTTC.

The chain joins TRBV2 to TRBJ2-7; the match to TRBD2 covers 8 bases. The V segment lost 3 bases and the J segment 5 bases; nucleotides outside the gene matches: 9. The germline V gene encodes CDR1 SNHLY and CDR2 FYNNEI. This CDR3 has 15 amino acids. In DNA form, the CDR3 reads TGTGCCAGCAGTGACGGTCCGGGACTAGGAAACGAGCAGTACTTC. Translation gives CASSDGPGLGNEQYF.

The chain employs TRBV27 and TRBJ1-5; D not resolved. Trimming removed 8 bases from V and 2 bases from J, with 19 bases in between. The CDR3 spans 16 residues. Germline V CDR1 and CDR2: MNHEY, SMNVEV (reference sequence). The CDR3 protein is CASAARGSFGNQPQHF. CDR3 bases: TGTGCCAGCGCTGCCCGAGGGAGTTTTGGCAATCAGCCCCAGCATTTT.

The V gene is TRBV6-5, the J gene TRBJ2-5, with D possibly being TRBD2 (6 bases). The V end lost 8 bases, the J end lost 4 bases, and 14 bases lay between the germline ends. This CDR3 has 13 amino acids. CDR1 and CDR2 from the germline V gene are MNHEY and SVGAGI. The CDR3 loop reads CASAGGIAETQYF. The DNA of the CDR3 is TGTGCCAGCGCCGGGGGTATCGCAGAGACCCAGTACTTC.

The CDR3 DNA is TGTGCCATCGTGACAGGGTTTGAGACCCAGTACTTC. Protein product: CAIVTGFETQYF. V and J are TRBV5-8 and TRBJ2-5, with 7 bases matching TRBD1. The V and J ends lost 9 bases and 5 bases, in that order; junction bases with no gene match: 7. CDR3 length: 12 amino acids. Per germline, CDR1 SGHTS and CDR2 YDEGEE.

For this clone: Other nucleotide sequences in the sample specify the same CDR3. The rearrangement links TRBV6-1 to TRBJ2-7; 10 bases align to TRBD2. V dropped 1 base and J dropped 2; count of bases not matched to a gene: 2. CDR3 length: 15 residues. Germline CDR1 reads MNHNS; CDR2 reads SASEGT. In DNA, the CDR3 is TGTGCCAGCAGTGAAGGACTAGCGGGTCCCTACGAGCAGTACTTC. Its protein is CASSEGLAGPYEQYF.

This clone was detected only once. The rearrangement uses TRBV5-6 and TRBJ2-5, with 7 bases aligning to TRBD1. Germline lookup yields CDR1 SGHDT and CDR2 YYEEEE. The CDR3 is 16 amino acids. After removal of 4 bases from V and 4 bases from J, the junction contained 13 bases not matched to a gene. The CDR3 protein is CASSLYRQGPSETQYF. The CDR3 coding sequence is TGTGCCAGCAGCCTCTACCGACAGGGCCCATCAGAGACCCAGTACTTC.

This clone appeared once. The CDR3 DNA follows: TGTGCCAGCAGCTTAAGGACTAGCGGGGCTAGCACAGATACGCAGTATTTT. Its protein is CASSLRTSGASTDTQYF. V gene TRBV5-4 combines with J gene TRBJ2-3, with 12 positions matching TRBD2. Germline lookup yields CDR1 SGHNT and CDR2 YYREEE (reference sequence). This CDR3 has 17 residues. V was pared by 2 bases and J by 0 bases, with 4 bases of the junction left unmatched. The full variable domain, with the rest looked up from reference TRBV5-4 and TRBJ2-3, is ETGVTQSPTHLIKTRGQQVTLRCSSQSGHNTVSWYQQALGQGPQFIFQYYREEENGRGNFPPRFSGLQFPNYSSELNVNALELDDSALYLCASSLRTSGASTDTQYFGPGTRLTVL.

The rearrangement links TRBV7-2 to TRBJ1-2; the D is unclear. This CDR3 comprises 15 residues. Trimming removed 3 bases at V and 4 bases at J, with 15 bases between. Germline V gene data show CDR1 as SGHTA and CDR2 as FQGNSA. DNA of the CDR3: TGTGCCAGCAGCTTGGGCCAGCCTGGAGGCTATGGCTACACCTTC. Its protein product is CASSLGQPGGYGYTF.

The chain joins TRBV9 to TRBJ2-1; 8 bases agree with TRBD1. This CDR3 spans 15 amino acids. V was clipped by 4 bases and J by 4 bases; unmatched bases: 7. Germline V gene sequence: CDR1 SGDLS, CDR2 YYNGEE. CDR3 protein: CASSPGTGDYNEQFF. The DNA of the CDR3 is TGTGCCAGCAGCCCCGGGACAGGCGATTACAATGAGCAGTTCTTC.

The chain couples TRBV9 to TRBJ2-1; TRBD2 matches at 14 bases. The V gene's germline CDR1 is SGDLS and CDR2 YYNGEE. The CDR3 is made up of 15 amino acids. Unmatched junction bases numbered 5, after V lost 4 bases and J lost 8 bases. The CDR3 coding sequence is TGTGCCAGCAGCCCCGGGACTAGCGGGAGAGATGAGCAGTTCTTC. Translating gives CASSPGTSGRDEQFF.

The chain links TRBV13 to TRBJ1-6, with TRBD1 identical over 8 bases. After removal of 8 bases from V and 5 bases from J, the junction contained 8 bases not matched to a gene. This CDR3 region has 15 residues. CDR1 and CDR2 from the germline V gene are PRHDT and FYEKMQ (reference sequence). The CDR3 DNA sequence: TGTGCCAGCCAGGGGGCGGGCATAAATAATTCACCCCTCCACTTT. Translating it yields CASQGAGINNSPLHF.

The chain carries TRBV21-1 and TRBJ2-1; the D call in the table, TRBD2, was not verified against the DNA. TRBV21-1 is classified as a pseudogene. This CDR3 comprises 15 residues. The CDR3 is CASSKAELPPWEQFF. The CDR3, as DNA: TGTGCCAGCAGCAAAGCTGAACTACCCCCTTGGGAGCAGTTCTTC.

This clone was found a few times. The chain joins TRBV3-1 (or the pseudogene TRBV3-2) to TRBJ1-6; maybe TRBD1 (6 bases). Germline V gene lookup returns CDR1 LGHDT and CDR2 YNNKEL (reference sequence). The CDR3 consists of 14 residues. Trimming removed 4 bases at V and 9 bases at J, with 13 bases between. The CDR3: CASSLQGQISPLHF. Here the CDR3 DNA reads TGTGCCAGCAGCCTCCAAGGACAGATTTCACCCCTCCACTTT.

V usage is TRBV11-3 and J usage is TRBJ2-7; perhaps TRBD1 as D (6 bases). Deletions cut 5 bases from V and 4 bases from J, with 15 bases between. The CDR3 has 14 amino acids. Germline CDR1 SGHNT, CDR2 YENEEA. As DNA, the CDR3 is TGTGCCAGCAGCCCAGATACGGACAGTTACGAGCAGTACTTC. Its translation is CASSPDTDSYEQYF.

CDR3 in amino acids: CAATKPGQGAYGYTF. CDR3 nucleotide sequence: TGTGCCGCAACGAAACCGGGACAGGGAGCCTATGGCTACACCTTC. The rearrangement links TRBV2 to TRBJ1-2, with TRBD1 matching over 9 bases. With V trimmed by 11 bases and J by 4 bases, 14 bases remained unmatched. Germline CDR1 reads SNHLY; CDR2 reads FYNNEI. This CDR3 region has 15 residues.

V gene TRBV4-3 combines with J gene TRBJ2-2, with D tentatively TRBD1 (5 bases). The germline V gene has CDR1 LGHNA and CDR2 YSLEER. The CDR3 runs 17 residues. The V end lost 4 bases, the J end lost 3 bases, and 18 bases lay between the germline ends. The CDR3 coding sequence is TGCGCCAGCAGCCCTTTTCCAGGCGACAGCTACACCGGGGAGCTGTTTTTT. Its protein is CASSPFPGDSYTGELFF.

The rearrangement uses TRBV5-1 and TRBJ1-4; D is unclear. Per the germline V gene, CDR1 is SGHRS and CDR2 is YFSETQ. V lost 6 bases, J lost 4 bases, and 10 bases lay in between. This CDR3 has 13 amino acids. The CDR3 DNA is TGCGCCAGCACCCCCGGGAATAATGAAAAACTGTTTTTT. Translated, it gives CASTPGNNEKLFF.